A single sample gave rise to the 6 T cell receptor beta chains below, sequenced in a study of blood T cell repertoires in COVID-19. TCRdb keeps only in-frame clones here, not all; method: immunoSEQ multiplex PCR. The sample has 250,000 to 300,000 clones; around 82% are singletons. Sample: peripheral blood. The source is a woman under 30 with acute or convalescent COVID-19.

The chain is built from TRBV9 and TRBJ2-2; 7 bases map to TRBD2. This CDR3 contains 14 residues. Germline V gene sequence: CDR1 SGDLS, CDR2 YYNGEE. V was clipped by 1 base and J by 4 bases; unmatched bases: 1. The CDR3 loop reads CASSVRTSTGELFF. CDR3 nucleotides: TGTGCCAGCAGCGTAAGGACTAGCACCGGGGAGCTGTTTTTT.

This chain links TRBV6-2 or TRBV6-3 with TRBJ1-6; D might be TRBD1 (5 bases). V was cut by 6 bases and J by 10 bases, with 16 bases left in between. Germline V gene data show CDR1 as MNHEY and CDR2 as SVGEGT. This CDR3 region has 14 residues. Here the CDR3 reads CASSRDWYMSPLHF. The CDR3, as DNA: TGTGCCAGCAGCCGGGACTGGTATATGTCACCCCTCCACTTT.

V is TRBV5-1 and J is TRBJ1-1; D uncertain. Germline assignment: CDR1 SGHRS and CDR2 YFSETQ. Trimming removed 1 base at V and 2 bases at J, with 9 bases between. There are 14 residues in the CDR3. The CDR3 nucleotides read TGCGCCAGCAGCTTGCAGGCAGCAAACACTGAAGCTTTCTTT. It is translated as CASSLQAANTEAFF.

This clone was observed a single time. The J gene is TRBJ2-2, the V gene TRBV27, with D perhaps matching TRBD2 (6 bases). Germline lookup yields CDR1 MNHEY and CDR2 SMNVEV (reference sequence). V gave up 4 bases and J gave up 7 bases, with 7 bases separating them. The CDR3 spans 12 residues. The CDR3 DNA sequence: TGTGCCAGCAGTTGGGGGGACGGGGAGCTGTTTTTT. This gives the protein CASSWGDGELFF.

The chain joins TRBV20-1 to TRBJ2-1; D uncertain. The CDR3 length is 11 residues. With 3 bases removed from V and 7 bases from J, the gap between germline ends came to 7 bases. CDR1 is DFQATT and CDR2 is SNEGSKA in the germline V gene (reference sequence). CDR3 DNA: TGCAGTGCTAGGGCACTAAATGAGCAGTTCTTC. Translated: CSARALNEQFF.

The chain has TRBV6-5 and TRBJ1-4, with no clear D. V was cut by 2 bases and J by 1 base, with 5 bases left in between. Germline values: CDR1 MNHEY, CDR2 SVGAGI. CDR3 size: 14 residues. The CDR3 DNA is TGTGCCAGCAGTTACGTGCGAACTAATGAAAAACTGTTTTTT. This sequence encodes CASSYVRTNEKLFF.